The present T cell receptor beta chain was sequenced within a study of identical twins. Study-level findings and limits: Because invariant MAIT and iNKT cells could be present, zero-insertion analyses could be partly confounded. Conclusions were drawn cross-sectionally by statistical analysis, without following the same donors.

In its sample, this clonotype was seen a few times. Its antigen is not known. Template switching, a step in the protocol, added a universal primer site, and cDNA carried unique molecular identifiers. TCRdb used MiXCR to reprocess the 5' RACE reads, holding one entry per CDR3 protein. The table has 1.5 million to 2 million distinct CDR3 sequences, 25% to 35% seen once. All donors were healthy, and all were Caucasian. Unmatched junction bases numbered 10, after V lost 4 bases and J lost 7 bases. CDR1 and CDR2 from the germline V gene are SGHRS and YFSETQ. The CDR3 spans 15 residues. This receptor was taken from a newborn girl in good health. Sequencing used cord blood. This chain joins TRBV5-1 and TRBJ2-3; 9 bases match TRBD1. CDR3 DNA: TGCGCCAGCAGCGGCCCGGGACAGGGACCGTATACGCAGTATTTT. This codes for CASSGPGQGPYTQYF.